Listed here is a single T cell receptor beta chain. Sequencing of TCR beta drew on CD8+ and CD4+ T cells from blood. In the multiple sclerosis control group, patients were treatment-naive and had stable or active relapsing-remitting disease. CD8+ and CD4+ T cells were negatively isolated; TEMRA cells were FACS-enriched. RNA was extracted with the RNeasy kit, and a quantity of roughly 0.45 to 1 ug was reverse transcribed using random hexamers. Amplification of TCR beta CDR3 across 54 Vbeta and 13 Jbeta was performed with immunoSEQ multiplex PCR. TCRdb redid the calling of the immunoSEQ multiplex PCR reads with MiXCR, one entry per CDR3 protein. The table shows about 300,000 distinct CDR3 sequences, with about 82% occurring only once. The record originates from a study of CD8 T cells in Susac syndrome. This receptor was identified in a human donor with multiple sclerosis. Sequencing input: CD8+ T cells from PBMCs.

The DNA for the CDR3 is TGCAGTGCTGAAGCGGAATCCTACGAGCAGTACTTC. It yields the protein CSAEAESYEQYF. This rearrangement joins TRBV20-1 to TRBJ2-7, with a possible D match to TRBD2 (5 bases). Trimming left V 5 bases short and J 1 base short, with 9 bases between. The CDR3 is 12 amino acids. Germline V lookup: CDR1 DFQATT, CDR2 SNEGSKA (reference sequence).